This T cell receptor beta chain was identified during a study of blood T cell repertoires in COVID-19. The wider study: Both acute and convalescent COVID-19 samples were obtained from the United States, Italy and Spain. PBMCs, B-cell-depleted T cells, or T cells provided the cDNA or gDNA that made up the material.

Recruited during active infection, patients (from Seattle) were subsequently followed longitudinally. In the original processing: Amplified reference gene primers provided the basis for estimating nucleated cell counts. Clones were sequenced by immunoSEQ multiplex PCR, and TCRdb holds only the in-frame ones, with some missing. D and trimming were read from the DNA, whereas the V and J calls and clone size are those reported in that table. Among 300,000 to 450,000 clones listed, approximately 90% were seen once. The germline gives CDR1 SGHDT, CDR2 YYEEEE. V gave up 3 bases and J gave up 6 bases; unmatched junction bases: 2. The CDR3 runs to 12 residues.

The TCR originated in an older woman with COVID-19, enrolled during active disease. The rearrangement joins TRBV5-6 to TRBJ1-1; 7 bases match TRBD1. Material: peripheral blood. CDR3 nucleotides: TGTGCCAGCAGCTCGGGACAGCCTGAAGCTTTCTTT. The encoded protein is CASSSGQPEAFF.